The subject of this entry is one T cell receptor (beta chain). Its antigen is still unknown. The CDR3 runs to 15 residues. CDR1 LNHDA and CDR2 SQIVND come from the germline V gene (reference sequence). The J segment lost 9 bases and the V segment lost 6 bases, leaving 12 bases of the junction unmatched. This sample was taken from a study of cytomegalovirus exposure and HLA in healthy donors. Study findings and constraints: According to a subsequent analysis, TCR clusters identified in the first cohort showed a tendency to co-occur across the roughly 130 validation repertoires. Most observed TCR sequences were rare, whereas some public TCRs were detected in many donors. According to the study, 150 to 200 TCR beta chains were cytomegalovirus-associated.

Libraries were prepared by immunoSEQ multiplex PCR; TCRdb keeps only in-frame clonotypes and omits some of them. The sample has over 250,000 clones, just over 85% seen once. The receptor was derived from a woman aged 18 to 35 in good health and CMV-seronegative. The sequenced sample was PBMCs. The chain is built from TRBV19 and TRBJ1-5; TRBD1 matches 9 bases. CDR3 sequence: CASRAGQGPSWPQHF. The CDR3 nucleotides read TGTGCCAGTAGGGCCGGACAGGGGCCCTCTTGGCCCCAGCATTTT.